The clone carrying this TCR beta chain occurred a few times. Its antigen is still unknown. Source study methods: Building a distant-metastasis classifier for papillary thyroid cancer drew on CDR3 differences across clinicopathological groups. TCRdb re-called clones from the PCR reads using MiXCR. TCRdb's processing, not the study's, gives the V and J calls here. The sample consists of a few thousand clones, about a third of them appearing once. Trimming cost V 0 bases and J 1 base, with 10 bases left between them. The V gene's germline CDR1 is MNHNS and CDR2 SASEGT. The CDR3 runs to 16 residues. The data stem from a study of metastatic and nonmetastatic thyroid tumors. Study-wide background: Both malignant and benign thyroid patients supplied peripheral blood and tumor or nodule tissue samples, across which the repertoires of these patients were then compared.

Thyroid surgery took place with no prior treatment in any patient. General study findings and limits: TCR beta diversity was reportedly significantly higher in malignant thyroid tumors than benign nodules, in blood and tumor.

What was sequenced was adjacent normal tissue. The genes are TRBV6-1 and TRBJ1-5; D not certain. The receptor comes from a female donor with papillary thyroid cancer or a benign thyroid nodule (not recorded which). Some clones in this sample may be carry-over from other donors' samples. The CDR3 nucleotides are TGTGCCAGCAGTGAAGCGTTTCTAGGGAGCAATCAGCCCCAGCATTTT. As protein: CASSEAFLGSNQPQHF.